Listed here are 13 T cell receptor beta chains from one sample, sequenced in a study of blood T cell repertoires in COVID-19. TCRdb's copy holds only in-frame clones and misses some; the assay was immunoSEQ multiplex PCR. The top ten hold 3% of the sample, which has around 100,000 clones, around nine tenths seen once. The sequenced material came from peripheral blood. These receptors came from a man aged 45-65 years with active or convalescent COVID-19.

Only a few counts were recorded for this clone. The rearrangement uses TRBV27 and TRBJ2-7, with 15 bases that match TRBD2. The CDR3 covers 18 residues. Trimming removed 6 bases from V and 6 bases from J; junction bases left unmatched: 15. Germline V gene sequence: CDR1 MNHEY, CDR2 SMNVEV (reference sequence). CDR3 protein: CASSPPFLGLAGGLEQYF. The CDR3 DNA is TGTGCCAGCAGCCCGCCCTTCCTTGGACTAGCGGGGGGGCTCGAGCAGTACTTC.

Here the CDR3 DNA reads TGTGCCAGCAGCCCCCTAGGGGGACAGGGTCGTGAAAAACTGTTTTTT. This codes for CASSPLGGQGREKLFF. The chain employs TRBV28 and TRBJ1-4; TRBD1 aligns across 9 bases. The J segment lost 7 bases and the V segment lost 6 bases, leaving 12 bases of the junction unmatched. The CDR3 extends over 16 amino acids. CDR1 and CDR2 from the germline V gene are MDHEN and SYDVKM.

The rearrangement joins TRBV6-5 to TRBJ1-5; D is unclear. Germline assignment: CDR1 MNHEY and CDR2 SVGAGI. Trimming cost V 6 bases and J 0 bases, with 12 bases left between them. The CDR3 is 15 amino acids. The CDR3 nucleotides read TGTGCCAGCAGGATGACATTCTATAGCAATCAGCCCCAGCATTTT. It is translated as CASRMTFYSNQPQHF.

This clone was picked up a small number of times. CDR3 residues: CASSLPTGTQYF. DNA for the CDR3: TGTGCCAGCAGCTTGCCCACCGGGACCCAGTACTTC. This rearrangement joins TRBV5-8 to TRBJ2-5; D unresolved. The V gene's germline CDR1 is SGHTS and CDR2 YDEGEE. The CDR3 runs 12 residues. V gave up 1 base and J gave up 7 bases, with 8 bases separating them.

The rearrangement joins TRBV27 to TRBJ1-5; D possibly corresponds to TRBD1 (5 bases). The CDR3 has 16 amino acids. Germline V gene data show CDR1 as MNHEY and CDR2 as SMNVEV (reference sequence). Trimming pared 2 bases from V and 1 base from J, leaving 12 bases between. The chain's CDR3 is CASSLAGPGSNQPQHF. DNA for the CDR3: TGTGCCAGCAGTTTAGCGGGGCCAGGGAGCAATCAGCCCCAGCATTTT.

This chain connects TRBV7-8 to TRBJ1-4; D uncertain. The CDR3 has 13 amino acids. V lost 5 bases to trimming and J lost 5 bases, with 9 bases between them. Germline V gene lookup returns CDR1 SGHVS and CDR2 FQNEAQ. In nucleotides, the CDR3 is TGTGCCAGCAGCCCCCGCGGGAATGAAAAACTGTTTTTT. It is translated as CASSPRGNEKLFF.

This clone showed up just once. The genes are TRBV19 and TRBJ1-5; 8 bases map to TRBD1. Germline-derived CDR1 and CDR2 are LNHDA and SQIVND (reference sequence). This CDR3 is built from 16 residues. The junction had 7 bases not matched to a gene; V was cut back by 5 bases and J by 1 base. CDR3 in DNA: TGTGCCAGTAGTGCGACAGGGGCGCGAAGCAATCAGCCCCAGCATTTT. Translated: CASSATGARSNQPQHF.

V is TRBV28 and J is TRBJ1-6; 10 bases are a match to TRBD1. With 4 bases clipped from V and 8 bases from J, the junction kept 5 bases outside the gene matches. CDR1 and CDR2 from the germline V gene are MDHEN and SYDVKM. CDR3 length: 15 residues. CDR3 coding DNA: TGTGCCAGCAGTTCACCGGGACAGGGGTATTCACCCCTCCACTTT. This encodes CASSSPGQGYSPLHF.

V and J are TRBV28 and TRBJ1-5; no firm D call. The germline gives CDR1 MDHEN, CDR2 SYDVKM. The ends were cut back, 2 bases at V and 11 bases at J, with 16 bases in the middle. The CDR3 is 14 residues long. This CDR3 reads CASSLSPPRKSQHF. CDR3 nucleotide sequence: TGTGCCAGCAGTTTAAGTCCCCCGCGAAAGTCCCAGCATTTT. The full variable domain, rest sourced from reference TRBV28 and TRBJ1-5, is DVKVTQSSRYLVKRTGEKVFLECVQDMDHENMFWYRQDPGLGLRLIYFSYDVKMKEKGDIPEGYSVSREKKERFSLILESASTNQTSMYLCASSLSPPRKSQHFGDGTRLSIL.

The gene calls are TRBV7-8 and TRBJ1-5, with unresolved D. The CDR3 loop spans 14 amino acids. V was clipped by 2 bases and J by 5 bases, with 10 bases between them. CDR1 SGHVS and CDR2 FQNEAQ come from the germline V gene. In DNA, the CDR3 is TGTGCCAGCAGCTTAATAGCGGAGGATCAGCCCCAGCATTTT. Amino acid sequence: CASSLIAEDQPQHF.

This clone has a handful of counts. The J gene is TRBJ1-4, the V gene TRBV20-1; no definite D call. Germline loops: CDR1 DFQATT, CDR2 SNEGSKA (reference sequence). Deletions cut 3 bases from V and 8 bases from J, with 4 bases between. The CDR3 covers 10 residues. The CDR3, as DNA: TGCAGTGCTAGGAGCGAAAAACTGTTTTTT. Its protein is CSARSEKLFF.

This chain links TRBV18 with TRBJ1-2; the D is unclear. Germline CDR1 and CDR2: KGHSH and LQKENI. The germline V and J ends were trimmed by 6 bases and 3 bases, with 8 bases remaining between them. The CDR3 has 12 residues. CDR3 in amino acids: CASSSSDYGYTF. In DNA form, the CDR3 reads TGTGCCAGCTCTTCGAGCGACTATGGCTACACCTTC.

The V and J genes are TRBV4-1 and TRBJ1-5; D gene unclear. Deletions cut 0 bases from V and 3 bases from J, with 12 bases between. Germline assignment: CDR1 MGHRA and CDR2 YSYEKL. The CDR3 totals 16 residues. CDR3 sequence reads: CASSQDLYGNNQPQHF. CDR3 bases: TGCGCCAGCAGCCAAGATCTGTATGGCAACAATCAGCCCCAGCATTTT.